What follows are 18 T cell receptor beta chains derived from one specimen sequenced in a study of T cell responses to AZD1222 COVID-19 vaccine. This table comes from immunoSEQ multiplex PCR, and its TCRdb copy is limited to in-frame clones, with some not included. The sample contains around 140,000 clones, roughly nine tenths of which appear only once. Sequencing was performed on peripheral blood, taken 28 days after the second AZD1222 dose. The receptors were sampled from an adult who received the AZD1222 COVID-19 vaccine.

The rearrangement uses TRBV9 and TRBJ2-3; a weak D match, TRBD2 (6 bases). CDR3 size: 15 residues. V was pared by 0 bases and J by 8 bases, with 16 bases between. In germline, CDR1 is SGDLS, CDR2 YYNGEE. CDR3 sequence: CASSVAITAGGTQYF. CDR3 sequence (DNA): TGTGCCAGCAGCGTAGCTATAACCGCCGGGGGTACGCAGTATTTT.

V is TRBV3-1 (or the pseudogene TRBV3-2) and J is TRBJ1-1; 12 nucleotides match TRBD1. The CDR3 has 16 residues. CDR1 LGHDT and CDR2 YNNKEL come from the germline V gene (reference sequence). Losses at the gene ends were 4 bases for V and 6 bases for J; bases not matched to a gene: 9. The CDR3 DNA reads TGTGCCAGCAGCCCTTCTTCCGGGACAGGGGGCTCTGAAGCTTTCTTT. Translation gives CASSPSSGTGGSEAFF.

The chain combines TRBV5-1 with TRBJ1-5; 12 nucleotides agree with TRBD1. V gave up 7 bases and J gave up 9 bases; unmatched junction bases: 11. The CDR3 has 15 amino acids. Germline V gene data show CDR1 as SGHRS and CDR2 as YFSETQ. CDR3 region: CASSPGGQGAWPQHF. The CDR3 DNA reads TGCGCCAGCTCACCTGGGGGACAGGGGGCTTGGCCCCAGCATTTT. Full variable domain (missing parts from reference TRBV5-1 and TRBJ1-5): KAGVTQTPRYLIKTRGQQVTLSCSPISGHRSVSWYQQTPGQGLQFLFEYFSETQRNKGNFPGRFSGRQFSNSRSEMNVSTLELGDSALYLCASSPGGQGAWPQHFGDGTRLSIL.

The gene calls are TRBV18 and TRBJ1-2; weak D call: TRBD1 (5 bases). CDR3 size: 14 residues. The V end lost 3 bases, the J end lost 4 bases, and 12 bases lay between the germline ends. The germline gives CDR1 KGHSH, CDR2 LQKENI. The CDR3 coding sequence is TGTGCCAGCTCACCTGGGGGAGCGCTCTATGGCTACACCTTC. This translates into CASSPGGALYGYTF.

This clone showed up just once. The V call is TRBV11-2, the J call TRBJ2-1; D is undetermined. Trimming cost V 0 bases and J 9 bases, with 9 bases left between them. The germline V gene has CDR1 SGHAT and CDR2 FQNNGV. The length of the CDR3 is 13 residues. CDR3 in DNA: TGTGCCAGCAGCTTAGATTTGGTGGGTGAGCAGTTCTTC. It encodes CASSLDLVGEQFF.

The V call is TRBV28, the J call TRBJ2-7, with no clear D. V lost 5 bases and J 3 bases, leaving 20 bases between the germline ends. The length of the CDR3 is 16 residues. CDR1 and CDR2 (germline): MDHEN, SYDVKM. The CDR3 sequence: CASSPRLIGRNYEQYF. CDR3 nucleotides: TGTGCCAGCAGTCCTCGTCTGATAGGCAGAAACTACGAGCAGTACTTC.

This rearrangement joins TRBV2 to TRBJ1-1, with 10 bases identical to TRBD1. This CDR3 contains 15 residues. Germline V gene lookup returns CDR1 SNHLY and CDR2 FYNNEI. The J segment lost 7 bases and the V segment lost 4 bases, leaving 9 bases of the junction unmatched. The CDR3 sequence: CASSGPGQGWGEAFF. The CDR3 nucleotides are TGTGCCAGCAGTGGTCCGGGACAGGGGTGGGGTGAAGCTTTCTTT.

V usage is TRBV30 and J usage is TRBJ1-1; D is unresolved. The CDR3 loop spans 13 amino acids. Between the trimmed V and J ends, which lost 2 bases and 1 base, there was a span of 8 bases. The germline CDR1 and CDR2 sequences are GTSNPN and SVGIG (reference sequence). CDR3 DNA: TGTGCCTGGAGTCCATTCGGGAACACTGAAGCTTTCTTT. Its protein product is CAWSPFGNTEAFF.

The rearrangement links TRBV4-1 to TRBJ2-3; D is perhaps TRBD1 (6 bases). The length of the CDR3 is 16 residues. Germline V gives CDR1 MGHRA, CDR2 YSYEKL. V lost 4 bases to trimming and J lost 1 base, with 15 bases between them. The CDR3 spells CASSRRAGVGTDTQYF. CDR3 nucleotides: TGCGCCAGCAGCCGAAGAGCAGGGGTCGGCACAGATACGCAGTATTTT.

This sequence joins TRBV5-5 and TRBJ2-3; D may be TRBD1 or TRBD2 (5 bases each). The germline V and J ends were trimmed by 3 bases and 0 bases, with 8 bases remaining between them. The CDR3 runs 14 residues. Germline values: CDR1 SGHKS, CDR2 YYEKEE (reference sequence). This chain's CDR3 is CASSWDGSTDTQYF. The CDR3 nucleotides are TGTGCCAGCAGCTGGGACGGTAGCACAGATACGCAGTATTTT.

V usage is TRBV19 and J usage is TRBJ1-2; D possibly corresponds to TRBD1 (5 bases). Trimming stripped 8 bases from V and 4 bases from J, with 14 bases between. Germline-derived CDR1 and CDR2 are LNHDA and SQIVND (reference sequence). This CDR3 region has 13 residues. The CDR3, as DNA: TGTGCCAGTTGGGGCGTCACATCCTATGGCTACACCTTC. Encoded protein: CASWGVTSYGYTF.

The genes are TRBV19 and TRBJ2-3, with D possibly matching TRBD2 (6 bases). CDR3 length: 13 residues. The V and J ends lost 7 bases and 1 base respectively, with 9 bases between them. Germline loops: CDR1 LNHDA, CDR2 SQIVND (reference sequence). CDR3 in amino acids: CASMASGTDTQYF. The CDR3 DNA reads TGTGCCAGTATGGCTAGCGGCACAGATACGCAGTATTTT.

With regard to this clone: The sample has other DNA sequences that encode this CDR3 too. The chain couples TRBV18 to TRBJ1-5; D gene ambiguous. The CDR3 runs 13 residues. The germline V and J ends were trimmed by 3 bases and 1 base, with 4 bases remaining between them. Germline V lookup: CDR1 KGHSH, CDR2 LQKENI. CDR3 nucleotides: TGTGCCAGCTCACCGCAGAGCAATCAGCCCCAGCATTTT. Translating gives CASSPQSNQPQHF.

This chain connects TRBV5-1 to TRBJ2-2, with unresolved D. CDR3 length equals 12 residues. V was trimmed by 4 bases and J by 6 bases, leaving 7 bases between them. Germline CDR1 is SGHRS and CDR2 is YFSETQ. The CDR3 coding sequence is TGCGCCAGCAGCCCCGGGCCCGGGGAGCTGTTTTTT. Translating gives CASSPGPGELFF.

The rearrangement links TRBV4-2 to TRBJ2-5; perhaps TRBD2 as D (5 bases). CDR3 length equals 15 residues. Trimming took 2 bases from V and 0 from J, leaving 10 bases between them. CDR1 is LGHNA, CDR2 YNFKEQ, per germline. This chain's CDR3 is CASSQPSSNQETQYF. DNA of the CDR3: TGTGCCAGCAGCCAACCTAGCAGTAACCAAGAGACCCAGTACTTC.

This clone showed up just once. V gene TRBV19 combines with J gene TRBJ1-2; the D gene is possibly TRBD1 (5 bases). V was cut by 10 bases and J by 4 bases, with 16 bases left in between. This CDR3 spans 13 amino acids. Germline CDR1 reads LNHDA; CDR2 reads SQIVND (reference sequence). The CDR3 DNA sequence: TGTGCCACCCACCCTCGGGACCCCTATGGCTACACCTTC. It encodes CATHPRDPYGYTF. Based on the CDR3 plus reference TRBV19 and TRBJ1-2, the full variable domain is DGGITQSPKYLFRKEGQNVTLSCEQNLNHDAMYWYRQDPGQGLRLIYYSQIVNDFQKGDIAEGYSVSREKKESFPLTVTSAQKNPTAFYLCATHPRDPYGYTFGSGTRLTVV.

V usage is TRBV5-6 and J usage is TRBJ2-3; 11 bases map to TRBD2. V shed 5 bases, J shed 0 bases, and the junction held 14 bases outside the gene matches. The CDR3 covers 19 residues. Germline-derived CDR1 and CDR2 are SGHDT and YYEEEE. The CDR3 coding sequence is TGTGCCAGCAGACCCTACCTAGCGGGAGGCGAACCTAGCACAGATACGCAGTATTTT. It is translated as CASRPYLAGGEPSTDTQYF.

The chain links TRBV5-1 to TRBJ2-1; D gene unclear. Germline assignment: CDR1 SGHRS and CDR2 YFSETQ. V was shortened by 0 bases and J by 5 bases, with 24 bases between the two germline ends. The CDR3 loop spans 19 amino acids. The CDR3 nucleotides read TGCGCCAGCAGCTTGGTTAAGCTTACCGCAGTTAAAGACGACAATGAGCAGTTCTTC. This encodes CASSLVKLTAVKDDNEQFF.